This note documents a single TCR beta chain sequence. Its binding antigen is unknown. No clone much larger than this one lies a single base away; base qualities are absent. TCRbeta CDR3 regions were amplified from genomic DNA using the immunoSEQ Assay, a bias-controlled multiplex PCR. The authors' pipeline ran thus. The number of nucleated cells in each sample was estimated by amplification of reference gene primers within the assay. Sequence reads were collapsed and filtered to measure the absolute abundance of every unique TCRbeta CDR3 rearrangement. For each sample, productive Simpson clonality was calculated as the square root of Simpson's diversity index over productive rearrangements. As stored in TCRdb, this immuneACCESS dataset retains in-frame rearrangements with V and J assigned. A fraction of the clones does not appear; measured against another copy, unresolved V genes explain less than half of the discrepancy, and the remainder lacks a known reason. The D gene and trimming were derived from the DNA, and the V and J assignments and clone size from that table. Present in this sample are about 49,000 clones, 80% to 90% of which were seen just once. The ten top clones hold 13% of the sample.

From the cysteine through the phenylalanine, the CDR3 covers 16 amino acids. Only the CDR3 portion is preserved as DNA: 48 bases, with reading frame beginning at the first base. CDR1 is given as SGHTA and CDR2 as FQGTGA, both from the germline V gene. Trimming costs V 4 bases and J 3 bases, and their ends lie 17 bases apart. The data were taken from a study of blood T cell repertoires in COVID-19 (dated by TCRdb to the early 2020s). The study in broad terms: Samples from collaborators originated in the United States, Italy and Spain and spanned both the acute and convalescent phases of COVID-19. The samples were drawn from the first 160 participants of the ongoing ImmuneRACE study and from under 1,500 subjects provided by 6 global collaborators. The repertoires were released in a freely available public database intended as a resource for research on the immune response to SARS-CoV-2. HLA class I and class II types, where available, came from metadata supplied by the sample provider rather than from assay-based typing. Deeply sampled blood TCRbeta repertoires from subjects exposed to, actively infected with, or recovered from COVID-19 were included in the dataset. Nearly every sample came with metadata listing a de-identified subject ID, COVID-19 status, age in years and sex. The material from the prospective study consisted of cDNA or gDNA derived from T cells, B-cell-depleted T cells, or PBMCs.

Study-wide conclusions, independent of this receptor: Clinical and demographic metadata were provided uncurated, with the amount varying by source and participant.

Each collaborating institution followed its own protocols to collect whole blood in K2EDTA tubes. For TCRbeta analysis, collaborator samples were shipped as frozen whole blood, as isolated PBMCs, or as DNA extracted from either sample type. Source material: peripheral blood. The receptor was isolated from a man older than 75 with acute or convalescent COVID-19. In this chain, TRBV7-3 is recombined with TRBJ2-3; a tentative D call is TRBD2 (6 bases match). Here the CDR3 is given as CASSSGVGLGTDTQYF. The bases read TGTGCCAGCAGCTCCGGTGTGGGACTGGGGACAGATACGCAGTATTTT.